The 28 T cell receptor beta chains below all came from one sample that was sequenced in a study of T cell repertoires in cytomegalovirus infection. TCRdb analysed the reads with MiXCR anew, one entry per CDR3 protein. The data hold 450,000 to 550,000 distinct CDR3 sequences, with about 42% observed a single time. These receptors are not linked to any known antigen. This specimen consisted of cultured PBMCs, obtained from culture after CMV antigen stimulation. The source is a human donor in good health (CMV status not recorded). Some clones in this sample may be carry-over from other donors' samples.

There are a few counts of this clonotype. The gene calls are TRBV19 and TRBJ1-1; TRBD1 is a possible D gene (5 bases). Trimming took off 9 bases at V and 3 bases at J, with 14 bases between the two ends. Germline V gene lookup returns CDR1 LNHDA and CDR2 SQIVND (reference sequence). This CDR3 is built from 13 residues. CDR3: CASGDSRDTEAFF. Here the CDR3 DNA reads TGTGCCAGCGGAGACAGCCGGGACACTGAAGCTTTCTTT.

This clonotype was observed a handful of times. The V call is TRBV28, the J call TRBJ1-2, with D tentatively TRBD1 (5 bases). CDR1 is MDHEN, CDR2 SYDVKM, per germline. Trimming left V 3 bases short and J 4 bases short, with 18 bases between. This CDR3 is built from 16 residues. CDR3 in amino acids: CASSFAGRQVGYGYTF. DNA of the CDR3: TGTGCCAGCAGTTTCGCGGGACGGCAAGTTGGCTATGGCTACACCTTC.

The table lists this clonotype with a few counts. The rearrangement uses TRBV7-7 and TRBJ2-5, with 9 bases aligning to TRBD2. CDR1 SSHAT and CDR2 FNYEAQ come from the germline V gene (reference sequence). The CDR3 loop spans 16 amino acids. Unmatched junction bases numbered 6, after V lost 2 bases and J lost 2 bases. The CDR3 coding sequence is TGTGCCAGCAGCTTAATGCGAGCGGGAGGACAAGAGACCCAGTACTTC. Amino acids: CASSLMRAGGQETQYF.

This clonotype was detected a few times. CDR3 residues: CASSLLAGYEQYF. The CDR3 coding sequence is TGTGCCAGCAGCTTACTAGCGGGATACGAGCAGTACTTC. The chain joins TRBV7-8 to TRBJ2-7, with 9 positions matching TRBD2. Germline V gives CDR1 SGHVS, CDR2 FQNEAQ. There are 13 residues in the CDR3. Losses at the gene ends were 2 bases for V and 4 bases for J; bases not matched to a gene: 0.

The gene calls are TRBV2 and TRBJ2-5; D is undetermined. Germline V gives CDR1 SNHLY, CDR2 FYNNEI. V was shortened by 2 bases and J by 3 bases, with 10 bases between the two germline ends. The CDR3 covers 14 residues. The CDR3 DNA reads as TGTGCCAGCAGTGAATCAACAGCGAAAGAGACCCAGTACTTC. Translated: CASSESTAKETQYF.

The CDR3 nucleotides read TGTGCCAGCAGCCGCCGGTGGTGGCGGGGGGAAAAAGAGACCCAGTACTTC. It yields the protein CASSRRWWRGEKETQYF. This chain uses TRBV14 with TRBJ2-5; 8 nucleotides match TRBD2. This CDR3 is built from 17 residues. Germline CDR1 and CDR2: SGHDN and FVKESK. Trimming removed 4 bases from V and 3 bases from J; junction bases left unmatched: 13.

The chain uses TRBV7-8 and TRBJ2-7; no reliable D call. CDR1 is SGHVS and CDR2 is FQNEAQ in the germline V gene. This CDR3 has 14 amino acids. The V and J ends lost 5 bases and 0 bases respectively, with 11 bases between them. The CDR3 is CASSLMGNSYEQYF. The DNA for the CDR3 is TGTGCCAGCAGCCTAATGGGCAACTCCTACGAGCAGTACTTC. The full variable domain, rest sourced from reference TRBV7-8 and TRBJ2-7, is GAGVSQSPRYKVAKRGQDVALRCDPISGHVSLFWYQQALGQGPEFLTYFQNEAQLDKSGLPSDRFFAERPEGSVSTLKIQRTQQEDSAVYLCASSLMGNSYEQYFGPGTRLTVT.

This clonotype was counted between two and nine times. J is TRBJ1-2 and V is TRBV11-2, with a weak D call TRBD1 (5 bases). The CDR3 totals 13 residues. Trimming took 5 bases from V and 7 from J, leaving 14 bases between them. Per germline, CDR1 SGHAT and CDR2 FQNNGV. This CDR3 is CASSLGRLLGYTF. In DNA form, the CDR3 reads TGTGCCAGCAGCCTGGGACGGCTTCTTGGCTACACCTTC.

For the CDR3, the DNA is TGTGCCAGCAGTCCTTATTCCGGGACGGCGAACACTGAAGCTTTCTTT. Its protein is CASSPYSGTANTEAFF. The V call is TRBV6-1, the J call TRBJ1-1, with a possible D match to TRBD1 (5 bases). V was trimmed by 5 bases and J by 1 base, leaving 17 bases between them. Germline V gene sequence: CDR1 MNHNS, CDR2 SASEGT. The CDR3 length is 16 residues.

The chain has TRBV20-1 and TRBJ1-6; maybe TRBD1 (5 bases). The CDR3 is made up of 17 amino acids. CDR1 is DFQATT, CDR2 SNEGSKA, per germline (reference sequence). Trimming took 0 bases from V and 10 from J, leaving 22 bases between them. The DNA of the CDR3 is TGCAGTGCTAGAGATATGACACAAAATTGGGGGGGATCACCCCTCCACTTT. This encodes CSARDMTQNWGGSPLHF.

The rearrangement joins TRBV12-3 or TRBV12-4 to TRBJ1-2, with TRBD1 identical over 9 bases. This CDR3 is built from 14 residues. With 3 bases clipped from V and 8 bases from J, the junction kept 7 bases outside the gene matches. CDR3 amino acids: CASSFGGQGIGYTF. CDR3 bases: TGTGCCAGCAGTTTTGGCGGACAGGGGATCGGCTACACCTTC.

The chain uses TRBV6-2 or TRBV6-3 and TRBJ2-7, with 9 bases matching TRBD1. This CDR3 is 14 amino acids long. The ends lost 8 bases at V and 4 bases at J; junction bases unmatched: 9. The V gene's germline CDR1 is MNHEY and CDR2 SVGEGT. CDR3 in DNA: TGTGCCAGCCAAGACGGGACAGGGTCATACGAGCAGTACTTC. Its translation is CASQDGTGSYEQYF.

The table lists this clonotype with a few counts. The chain recombines TRBV7-6 with TRBJ1-1, with TRBD1 as a possible D gene (5 bases). Trimming removed 5 bases from V and 5 bases from J, with 18 bases in between. The CDR3 runs to 15 residues. The germline V gene encodes CDR1 SGHVS and CDR2 FNYEAQ. Here the CDR3 reads CASSGRGGGRTEAFF. Here the CDR3 DNA reads TGTGCCAGCAGCGGACGGGGCGGGGGGAGGACTGAAGCTTTCTTT.

This chain uses TRBV20-1 with TRBJ2-3; 7 bases align to TRBD1. This CDR3 is built from 15 residues. Germline trimming cut 0 bases from V and 3 bases from J; bases unmatched to any gene: 6. Germline-derived CDR1 and CDR2 are DFQATT and SNEGSKA (reference sequence). The CDR3 spells CSARDRQGGTDTQYF. The DNA for the CDR3 is TGCAGTGCTAGAGACAGACAGGGTGGAACAGATACGCAGTATTTT.

The V gene is TRBV28, the J gene TRBJ2-4; 7 bases fit TRBD1. The V gene end was trimmed by 10 bases and the J gene end by 5 bases; junction bases not matched to a gene: 8. The CDR3 length is 13 residues. From germline, CDR1 is MDHEN and CDR2 SYDVKM. The CDR3 DNA follows: TGTGCCATCCGCAGGGGGTCCCAAAACATTCAGTACTTC. Encoded protein: CAIRRGSQNIQYF.

The chain has TRBV5-1 and TRBJ2-2, with a possible D match to TRBD1 (6 bases). The CDR3 spans 16 residues. Trimming removed 2 bases from V and 5 bases from J, with 16 bases in between. Germline V gene sequence: CDR1 SGHRS, CDR2 YFSETQ. This chain's CDR3 is CASSLFGQLQTGELFF. The DNA for the CDR3 is TGCGCCAGCAGCTTATTCGGACAGCTACAAACCGGGGAGCTGTTTTTT. The entire variable domain, with the rest obtained from reference TRBV5-1 and TRBJ2-2, is as follows: KAGVTQTPRYLIKTRGQQVTLSCSPISGHRSVSWYQQTPGQGLQFLFEYFSETQRNKGNFPGRFSGRQFSNSRSEMNVSTLELGDSALYLCASSLFGQLQTGELFFGEGSRLTVL.

This rearrangement joins TRBV7-9 to TRBJ1-2, with unresolved D. Trimming took off 3 bases at V and 6 bases at J, with 14 bases between the two ends. Looked up from germline, CDR1 is SEHNR and CDR2 is FQNEAQ (reference sequence). CDR3 length: 14 amino acids. In DNA, the CDR3 is TGTGCCAGCAGCTTGTTGAACATACTGAATGGCTACACCTTC. This codes for CASSLLNILNGYTF.

In its sample, this clonotype was seen a few times. This chain joins TRBV12-3 or TRBV12-4 and TRBJ2-1, with D perhaps matching TRBD2 (6 bases). Trimming pared 5 bases from V and 0 bases from J, leaving 8 bases between. The CDR3 loop spans 14 amino acids. CDR3 sequence reads: CASSRAGSYNEQFF. The CDR3 nucleotides are TGTGCCAGCAGTAGAGCGGGCTCCTACAATGAGCAGTTCTTC.

This chain links TRBV12-3 or TRBV12-4 with TRBJ1-5; D possibly corresponds to TRBD1 (5 bases). There are 15 residues in the CDR3. V dropped 3 bases and J dropped 0 bases, with 9 bases sitting between them. The CDR3, as DNA: TGTGCCAGCAGTTTGGGGCAGGCTAGCAATCAGCCCCAGCATTTT. Protein sequence: CASSLGQASNQPQHF.

This clonotype was counted many times. J is TRBJ1-1 and V is TRBV12-3 or TRBV12-4; TRBD1 aligns across 10 bases. The J segment lost 5 bases and the V segment lost 5 bases, leaving 2 bases of the junction unmatched. The CDR3 runs to 13 residues. This CDR3 is CASSRTGGTEAFF. CDR3 nucleotides: TGTGCCAGCAGTAGGACAGGGGGGACTGAAGCTTTCTTT.

This chain connects TRBV15 to TRBJ2-3; a weak D match, TRBD2 (6 bases). This CDR3 has 14 amino acids. The germline V and J ends were trimmed by 8 bases and 3 bases, with 15 bases remaining between them. The germline V gene encodes CDR1 LNHNV and CDR2 YYDKDF (reference sequence). CDR3 nucleotides: TGTGCCACCGGCAACGGGCTAGCGACAGATACGCAGTATTTT. Protein: CATGNGLATDTQYF.

The chain carries TRBV12-3 or TRBV12-4 and TRBJ2-1; 9 nucleotides match TRBD1. Germline trimming cut 6 bases from V and 8 bases from J; bases unmatched to any gene: 8. This CDR3 spans 14 amino acids. The CDR3 region has the DNA TGTGCCAGCAGCCGGGACAGGGTAGGGGATGAGCAGTTCTTC. Translated: CASSRDRVGDEQFF.

This clonotype was detected a few times. The rearrangement uses TRBV19 and TRBJ2-5; D gene unclear. The CDR3 runs 13 residues. Germline CDR1 LNHDA, CDR2 SQIVND (reference sequence). Trimming took off 1 base at V and 7 bases at J, with 10 bases between the two ends. The CDR3 region has the DNA TGTGCCAGTAGTATAGGGGCGTCGGGGACCCAGTACTTC. Residues: CASSIGASGTQYF.

This chain links TRBV6-4 with TRBJ1-2, with a weak D call TRBD1 (6 bases). The germline V gene has CDR1 MRHNA and CDR2 SNTAGT. V was pared by 2 bases and J by 8 bases, with 12 bases between. There are 13 residues in the CDR3. The CDR3 DNA is TGTGCCAGCAGTGACACGGCAGGGGACGGCTACACCTTC. Protein: CASSDTAGDGYTF.

J is TRBJ2-3 and V is TRBV7-2; a weak D match, TRBD2 (6 bases). From germline, CDR1 is SGHTA and CDR2 FQGNSA. The length of the CDR3 is 16 residues. The V end was cut by 7 bases, the J end by 4 bases, with 21 bases between. The CDR3 bases are TGTGCCAGCACCCTCCGCCGGCAGGGAGGATCAGATACGCAGTATTTT. This encodes CASTLRRQGGSDTQYF.

This clonotype was detected once. J is TRBJ1-4 and V is TRBV18; 7 bases are a match to TRBD1. The J segment lost 5 bases and the V segment lost 2 bases, leaving 2 bases of the junction unmatched. Germline V gene data show CDR1 as KGHSH and CDR2 as LQKENI. The CDR3 runs 14 residues. CDR3 residues: CASSPNRGNEKLFF. The CDR3 bases are TGTGCCAGCTCACCAAACAGGGGAAATGAAAAACTGTTTTTT.

This chain connects TRBV7-9 to TRBJ1-1; no firm D call. Trimming cost V 1 base and J 7 bases, with 10 bases left between them. CDR1 and CDR2 from the germline V gene are SEHNR and FQNEAQ (reference sequence). The CDR3 is 13 residues long. CDR3 amino acids: CASSLEHPFEAFF. The CDR3, as DNA: TGTGCCAGCAGCTTAGAGCACCCGTTTGAAGCTTTCTTT.

The genes are TRBV10-3 and TRBJ2-5; maybe TRBD1 (6 bases). There are 13 residues in the CDR3. Per germline, CDR1 ENHRY and CDR2 SYGVKD. V was shortened by 3 bases and J by 5 bases, with 10 bases between the two germline ends. CDR3 sequence (DNA): TGTGCCATCAGTGACAGGGGCGGGGAGACCCAGTACTTC. Translating gives CAISDRGGETQYF.